This T cell receptor (beta chain) was sequenced for a study of T cell responses to AZD1222 COVID-19 vaccine (dated by TCRdb to about 2021). In the study overall: AZD1222 recipients with second doses at about 4 weeks or about 12 weeks were pooled, because spike-specific TCR depth and breadth did not differ between schedules. A total of about 250 trial participants underwent TCR sequencing, of whom 200 to 220 had received two doses of AZD1222 and some 25 had received two doses of the MenACWY control vaccine. Enrollment into the trials was organized by age into subgroups of 18-55, 56-69 and 70-plus years, and those subgroups contained around 150, 28 and 57 TCR-sequenced participants, respectively.

The sample's time point, from its label and the paper: baseline before first vaccination. Vaccinee samples were obtained from the UK trials COV001 and COV002, which included a single-blind randomized controlled phase 2/3 trial of AZD1222 (ChAdOx1 nCoV-19) in healthy adults. Trial participant PBMC samples were collected at day 0 and day 28 after the second dose for TCRbeta chain sequencing. Paper-wide results and their limitations: CD4 TCRs associated with the vaccine covered the entire spike protein, and the dominant responses were in regions 160-218 and 743-854. Epitopes outside the regions mutated in the B.1.351 and B.1.1.7 variants were reportedly recognized by nearly half of the unique spike-specific TCRs. In the small 56-69-year group, the increase in depth fell short of significance, most likely because of low power. Because no day 14 peak-response samples were available, the repertoires could be characterized only after the peak T cell response. Spike-specific TCR breadth and depth rose significantly after two AZD1222 doses compared with day 0 and with MenACWY recipients. Participants were mostly white British, with more females than males. The authors suggested clonal diversity may have been underestimated. Only five to seven AZD1222 recipients were SARS-CoV-2 seropositive at baseline, limiting conclusions about previously exposed vaccinees.

Measured from the cysteine to the phenylalanine, the CDR3 is 15 residues long. Solely the CDR3 DNA is kept, with 45 bases framed from the first base. Unmatched junction bases come to 9, with V trimmed by 0 bases and J by 7 bases. CDR1 and CDR2, per the germline V gene, are SGDLS and YYNGEE. Regarding this clone: What this receptor recognizes is not known. Base-call qualities are not available, and no considerably larger clone is one nucleotide away.

The CDR3 regions of human TCRbeta chains were analyzed by immunosequencing. Regarding the original processing steps: Repertoire TCRs were matched against a reference library of SARS-CoV-2-specific TCRs generated with the MIRA antigen-specificity platform. Breadth was defined as the fraction of unique TCRs that were SARS-CoV-2-associated, and depth was defined as the fraction of total T cells that were SARS-CoV-2-associated. Each spike-specific TCR was assigned to its reactive spike region and to a CD4 or CD8 class using the MIRA data. Log10-transformed breadth and depth values were compared by one-way ANOVA with Sidak's multiple comparisons tests. Entries here come from immuneACCESS through TCRdb and include only in-frame sequences with V and J called. Some clones fail to appear in such tables; in the studies checked, an unresolved V gene covers under half of the shortfall, and the cause of the remainder is unknown. V and J calls and clone size are as listed in that table; D and trimming were resolved from the DNA. The sample yields some 120,000 clones; roughly 88% were counted once. The ten largest clonotypes hold approximately 1.6% of the sample.

The TCR originated in an adult in good health. The rearranged segments are TRBV9 and TRBJ2-7; 8 of the junction bases match TRBD2. Sequenced material: peripheral blood, taken on day 0 of AZD1222 vaccination. The DNA sequence is given as TGTGCCAGCAGCGTAGGTATGGCGGGAGGAAAAGAGCAGTACTTC. This gives the protein CASSVGMAGGKEQYF.